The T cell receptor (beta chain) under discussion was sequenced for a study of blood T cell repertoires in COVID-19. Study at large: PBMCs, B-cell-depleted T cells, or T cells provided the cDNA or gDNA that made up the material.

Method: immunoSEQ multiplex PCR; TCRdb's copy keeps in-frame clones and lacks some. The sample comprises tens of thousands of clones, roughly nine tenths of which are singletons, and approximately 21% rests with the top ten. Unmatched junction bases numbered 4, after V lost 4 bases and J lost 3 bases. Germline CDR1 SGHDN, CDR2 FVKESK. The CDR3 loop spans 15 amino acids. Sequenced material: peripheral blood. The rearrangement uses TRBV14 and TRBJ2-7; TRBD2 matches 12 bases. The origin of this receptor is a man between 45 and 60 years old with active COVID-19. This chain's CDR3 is CASSRTSGAIYEQYF. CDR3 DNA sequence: TGTGCCAGCAGCCGGACTAGCGGGGCCATCTACGAGCAGTACTTC.